These 4 T cell receptor beta chains originate from one sample sequenced in a study of cytomegalovirus exposure and HLA in healthy donors. The PCR ran on 60 Vbeta and 13 Jbeta primers. The repertoire was sequenced with immunoSEQ multiplex PCR; TCRdb's copy has only in-frame clones and lacks some. Of 55,000 to 75,000 clones in the sample, 55% to 75% were seen once. Specimen: PBMCs. The receptors were sampled from a man aged 35 to 55 in good health and CMV-seropositive.

This chain links TRBV30 with TRBJ2-7; tentatively, D is TRBD2 (5 bases). Trimming took 3 bases from V and 6 from J, leaving 9 bases between them. The germline V gene encodes CDR1 GTSNPN and CDR2 SVGIG (reference sequence). This CDR3 contains 11 residues. The chain's CDR3 is CAWREVGEQYF. CDR3 bases: TGTGCCTGGAGGGAGGTGGGCGAGCAGTACTTC.

The chain carries TRBV6-5 and TRBJ1-4; no reliable D call. This CDR3 region has 15 residues. V lost 7 bases and J lost 6, with 18 bases in between. Looked up from germline, CDR1 is MNHEY and CDR2 is SVGAGI. The CDR3 is CASKRTRAPDEKLFF. Written as DNA, the CDR3 is TGTGCCAGCAAAAGGACTCGGGCCCCCGATGAAAAACTGTTTTTT.

This clone was recorded a few times. The genes are TRBV29-1 and TRBJ1-4; D call uncertain. CDR3 length: 12 amino acids. CDR1 is SQVTM and CDR2 is ANQGSEA in the germline V gene. Between the trimmed V and J ends, which lost 6 bases and 14 bases, there was a span of 19 bases. The CDR3, as DNA: TGCAGCGTGCCGGATGGTCTTCGGAGGCTGTTTTTT. Protein sequence: CSVPDGLRRLFF. The entire variable domain, with the rest obtained from reference TRBV29-1 and TRBJ1-4, is as follows: SAVISQKPSRDICQRGTSLTIQCQVDSQVTMMFWYRQQPGQSLTLIATANQGSEATYESGFVIDKFPISRPNLTFSTLTVSNMSPEDSSIYLCSVPDGLRRLFFGSGTQLSVL.

This chain uses TRBV6-1 with TRBJ1-2, with TRBD1 matching over 7 bases. This CDR3 has 14 amino acids. Per the germline V gene, CDR1 is MNHNS and CDR2 is SASEGT. With 8 bases clipped from V and 8 bases from J, the junction kept 14 bases outside the gene matches. This CDR3 reads CASRGGQVEKGYTF. CDR3 nucleotides: TGTGCCAGCCGGGGTGGACAGGTGGAAAAAGGCTACACCTTC.